A selection of T cell receptor beta chains follows, all from one sample in a study of control samples from healthy donors and cancer patients. Assay: immunoSEQ multiplex PCR; the TCRdb copy retains only in-frame clones and omits some. This table holds roughly 400,000 clones, about 93% found once. Material: PBMCs. These receptors came from a man aged 35 to 55 with head and neck cancer. Each CDR3 is given with its conserved first and last residue. The D gene is left open where the match is weak. The size of a clone is reported for some rows only, either as once, few or many, or as a class for expanded clones.

size: .; V: TRBV7-8; D: .; J: TRBJ1-3; CDR3: CASSYGDSGNTIYF; DNA: TGTGCCAGCAGCTACGGGGACTCTGGAAACACCATATATTTT
size: .; V: TRBV6-5; D: .; J: TRBJ1-5; CDR3: CASSYGRGAANQPQHF; DNA: TGTGCCAGCAGTTATGGGCGTGGCGCCGCAAATCAGCCCCAGCATTTT
size: .; V: TRBV3-1/TRBV3-2; D: .; J: TRBJ2-3; CDR3: CASSPGGSVPQYF; DNA: TGTGCCAGCAGCCCCGGAGGGAGCGTACCCCAGTATTTT
size: .; V: TRBV13; D: TRBD1; J: TRBJ1-2; CDR3: CASSLDYRTGYGYTF; DNA: TGTGCCAGCAGCTTAGACTATAGGACAGGGTATGGCTACACCTTC
size: .; V: TRBV4-1; D: TRBD1; J: TRBJ1-1; CDR3: CASSQAGQGRTEAFF; DNA: TGCGCCAGCAGCCAAGCGGGACAGGGAAGGACTGAAGCTTTCTTT
size: .; V: TRBV15; D: TRBD1; J: TRBJ1-1; CDR3: CATSRPVPGQANTEAFF; DNA: TGTGCCACCAGCAGACCTGTCCCGGGACAGGCGAACACTGAAGCTTTCTTT
size: once; V: TRBV15; D: .; J: TRBJ2-3; CDR3: CATSSRADRYTDTQYF; DNA: TGTGCCACCAGCTCAAGGGCAGACCGCTACACAGATACGCAGTATTTT
size: .; V: TRBV6-5; D: .; J: TRBJ1-5; CDR3: CASRRRGDQPQHF; DNA: TGTGCCAGCAGACGAAGGGGGGATCAGCCCCAGCATTTT
size: .; V: TRBV7-9; D: TRBD1; J: TRBJ1-1; CDR3: CASSPGTGAFF; DNA: TGTGCCAGCAGCCCCGGGACAGGAGCTTTCTTT
size: .; V: TRBV28; D: .; J: TRBJ1-6; CDR3: CASRGSLGEWQPSSPLHF; DNA: TGTGCCAGCAGGGGGAGTTTAGGGGAGTGGCAGCCGAGTTCACCCCTCCACTTT
size: .; V: TRBV3-1/TRBV3-2; D: .; J: TRBJ1-3; CDR3: CASSPSPVLVAGGGNTIYF; DNA: TGTGCCAGCAGCCCAAGTCCCGTCCTCGTAGCAGGCGGCGGAAACACCATATATTTT
size: .; V: TRBV15; D: TRBD1; J: TRBJ1-2; CDR3: CATSLGDSQVYGYTF; DNA: TGTGCCACCAGCTTGGGGGACAGTCAGGTCTATGGCTACACCTTC
size: .; V: TRBV6-1; D: .; J: TRBJ1-5; CDR3: CASSEQGLLAGSQPQHF; DNA: TGTGCCAGCAGTGAACAGGGGCTTCTGGCCGGTAGCCAGCCCCAGCATTTT
size: .; V: TRBV12-5; D: .; J: TRBJ2-3; CDR3: CASGTDTQYF; DNA: TGTGCTAGTGGTACAGATACGCAGTATTTT
size: .; V: TRBV28; D: .; J: TRBJ1-2; CDR3: CASIQRWGAYGYTF; DNA: TGTGCCAGCATCCAAAGGTGGGGTGCCTATGGCTACACCTTC
size: .; V: TRBV11-2; D: .; J: TRBJ1-3; CDR3: CASSLVIGASGNTIYF; DNA: TGTGCCAGCAGCTTAGTCATCGGAGCCTCTGGAAACACCATATATTTT
size: .; V: TRBV27; D: TRBD1; J: TRBJ2-7; CDR3: CASSLAGTGTYEQYF; DNA: TGTGCCAGCAGTTTGGCAGGGACAGGGACCTACGAGCAGTACTTC
size: .; V: TRBV4-3; D: TRBD1; J: TRBJ1-2; CDR3: CASSPGTGVGVDTTRYGYTF; DNA: TGCGCCAGCAGCCCAGGGACAGGGGTAGGTGTGGATACCACTCGATATGGCTACACCTTC
size: .; V: TRBV6-6; D: .; J: TRBJ1-2; CDR3: CASSQWTANYGYTF; DNA: TGTGCCAGCAGTCAGTGGACAGCTAACTATGGCTACACCTTC
size: .; V: TRBV9; D: .; J: TRBJ2-1; CDR3: CASSEYGDEQFF; DNA: TGTGCCAGCAGCGAGTATGGGGATGAGCAGTTCTTC
size: .; V: TRBV5-4; D: TRBD1; J: TRBJ1-4; CDR3: CASSPDRATEKLFF; DNA: TGTGCCAGCAGCCCGGACAGGGCGACTGAAAAACTGTTTTTT
size: .; V: TRBV5-1; D: .; J: TRBJ1-2; CDR3: CASSLALDSQANYGYTF; DNA: TGCGCCAGCAGCTTGGCCTTGGACAGCCAAGCTAACTATGGCTACACCTTC
size: .; V: TRBV11-2; D: .; J: TRBJ2-7; CDR3: CASSLGGQTYEQYF; DNA: TGTGCCAGCAGCTTAGGTGGACAGACCTACGAGCAGTACTTC
size: .; V: TRBV27; D: .; J: TRBJ1-1; CDR3: CASSLRGSDTEAFF; DNA: TGTGCCAGCAGTTTAAGGGGGTCAGACACTGAAGCTTTCTTT
size: .; V: TRBV7-8; D: TRBD2; J: TRBJ2-1; CDR3: CASSLATGTSPPNEQFF; DNA: TGTGCCAGCAGCTTAGCTACCGGGACTAGCCCTCCAAATGAGCAGTTCTTC
size: .; V: TRBV6-5; D: TRBD1; J: TRBJ1-1; CDR3: CASSYPAGGEAFF; DNA: TGTGCCAGCAGTTACCCGGCAGGGGGAGAGGCTTTCTTT
size: .; V: TRBV28; D: .; J: TRBJ1-4; CDR3: CASTNRGEKLFF; DNA: TGTGCCAGCACTAATCGGGGCGAAAAACTGTTTTTT
size: .; V: TRBV5-1; D: .; J: TRBJ1-4; CDR3: CASREEGEKLFF; DNA: TGCGCCAGCCGGGAGGAAGGGGAAAAACTGTTTTTT
size: .; V: TRBV15; D: TRBD1; J: TRBJ2-3; CDR3: CATSRGDRGADTQYF; DNA: TGTGCCACCAGCAGAGGGGACAGGGGGGCAGATACGCAGTATTTT
size: .; V: TRBV19; D: .; J: TRBJ2-3; CDR3: CASSIGGADTQYF; DNA: TGTGCCAGTAGTATAGGGGGGGCAGATACGCAGTATTTT
size: .; V: TRBV6-6; D: .; J: TRBJ1-4; CDR3: CASSDSSTNEKLFF; DNA: TGTGCCAGCAGCGACAGTTCGACTAATGAAAAACTGTTTTTT
size: .; V: TRBV6-2/TRBV6-3; D: .; J: TRBJ1-2; CDR3: CASSYDPFGQNRHGYGYTF; DNA: TGTGCCAGCAGTTATGACCCCTTCGGACAAAATCGCCATGGCTATGGCTACACCTTC
size: .; V: TRBV7-9; D: TRBD2; J: TRBJ2-3; CDR3: CASSLVIVGGNTQYF; DNA: TGTGCCAGCAGCTTAGTAATTGTGGGAGGGAATACGCAGTATTTT
size: .; V: TRBV14; D: .; J: TRBJ2-5; CDR3: CASSQAQTQYF; DNA: TGTGCCAGCAGCCAAGCCCAGACCCAGTACTTC
size: .; V: TRBV5-1; D: TRBD1; J: TRBJ1-1; CDR3: CASSSTGVSEAFF; DNA: TGCGCCAGCAGCTCGACAGGGGTTTCTGAAGCTTTCTTT
size: .; V: TRBV6-2/TRBV6-3; D: TRBD1; J: TRBJ1-2; CDR3: CASSRDRGVYGYTF; DNA: TGTGCCAGCAGTAGGGACAGGGGAGTCTATGGCTACACCTTC
size: once; V: TRBV6-5; D: .; J: TRBJ2-2; CDR3: CASSYSTGLGGGELFF; DNA: TGTGCCAGCAGTTACTCCACCGGACTTGGAGGCGGGGAGCTGTTTTTT
size: .; V: TRBV2; D: TRBD1; J: TRBJ1-1; CDR3: CASSRTGQGRAEAFF; DNA: TGTGCCAGCAGTCGGACCGGACAGGGGAGGGCTGAAGCTTTCTTT
size: .; V: TRBV4-3; D: .; J: TRBJ1-4; CDR3: CASSWGEQGASANEKLFF; DNA: TGCGCCAGCAGCTGGGGGGAACAGGGAGCCTCAGCTAATGAAAAACTGTTTTTT
size: .; V: TRBV3-1/TRBV3-2; D: .; J: TRBJ2-7; CDR3: CASSQDWSSYEQYF; DNA: TGTGCCAGCAGCCAAGACTGGAGCTCCTACGAGCAGTACTTC
size: .; V: TRBV24-1; D: .; J: TRBJ1-5; CDR3: CATSRGGEEPQHF; DNA: TGTGCCACCAGTCGGGGGGGCGAAGAGCCCCAGCATTTT
size: .; V: TRBV4-3; D: .; J: TRBJ1-3; CDR3: CASSHHRDRLSGNTIYF; DNA: TGCGCCAGCAGCCATCACCGGGACCGACTATCTGGAAACACCATATATTTT
size: once; V: TRBV27; D: .; J: TRBJ1-6; CDR3: CASSPSAGRGSPLHF; DNA: TGTGCCAGCAGCCCCTCAGCAGGGCGTGGGTCACCCCTCCACTTT
size: .; V: TRBV7-3; D: .; J: TRBJ2-5; CDR3: CASSPGPSETQYF; DNA: TGTGCCAGCAGCCCGGGCCCTTCCGAGACCCAGTACTTC
size: .; V: TRBV5-1; D: TRBD1; J: TRBJ2-1; CDR3: CASSLGGQEINEQFF; DNA: TGCGCCAGCAGCTTGGGGGGACAGGAGATCAATGAGCAGTTCTTC
size: .; V: TRBV24-1; D: .; J: TRBJ2-2; CDR3: CATSDRNTGELFF; DNA: TGTGCCACCAGCGATAGAAACACCGGGGAGCTGTTTTTT
size: .; V: TRBV2; D: .; J: TRBJ2-1; CDR3: CASHLDGTPVENEQFF; DNA: TGTGCCAGCCATCTTGACGGGACCCCTGTTGAAAATGAGCAGTTCTTC
size: .; V: TRBV27; D: .; J: TRBJ1-1; CDR3: CASPSRGVRTEAFF; DNA: TGTGCCAGCCCTTCGAGGGGGGTCCGTACTGAAGCTTTCTTT
size: .; V: TRBV5-1; D: TRBD2; J: TRBJ2-7; CDR3: CASSLEGSGSRNEQYF; DNA: TGCGCCAGCAGCTTGGAGGGTAGCGGGAGTAGGAACGAGCAGTACTTC
size: .; V: TRBV10-2; D: .; J: TRBJ1-5; CDR3: CASSVGGEQPQHF; DNA: TGCGCCAGCAGTGTAGGGGGTGAGCAGCCCCAGCATTTT
size: .; V: TRBV2; D: TRBD1; J: TRBJ1-5; CDR3: CASSPRGRGVNQPQHF; DNA: TGTGCCAGCAGCCCCAGGGGGCGCGGGGTCAATCAGCCCCAGCATTTT
size: .; V: TRBV20-1; D: .; J: TRBJ2-7; CDR3: CSARDAYEQYF; DNA: TGCAGTGCTAGGGACGCCTACGAGCAGTACTTC
size: .; V: TRBV11-3; D: TRBD1; J: TRBJ1-5; CDR3: CASSLDCPKGGSNQPQHF; DNA: TGTGCCAGCAGCTTAGATTGCCCCAAAGGGGGCAGCAATCAGCCCCAGCATTTT
size: .; V: TRBV7-9; D: TRBD2; J: TRBJ2-7; CDR3: CASSLALPRERSHEQYF; DNA: TGTGCCAGCAGCTTAGCCCTTCCGCGGGAGCGGAGCCACGAGCAGTACTTC
size: once; V: TRBV7-2; D: .; J: TRBJ2-7; CDR3: CASSPRNWPGPSYEQYF; DNA: TGTGCCAGCAGCCCCAGGAATTGGCCAGGGCCCTCCTACGAGCAGTACTTC